Below are 24 T cell receptor beta chains sequenced from a single sample in a study of CD8+ T cells in alopecia areata listed by TCRdb under 2018. The time point label on this specimen signifies: baseline before oral tofacitinib. The method behind the library was the immunoSEQ multiplex PCR assay. RNA was extracted from all samples and reverse transcribed into cDNA as template for TCR sequencing. The source is immuneACCESS, and TCRdb retained only in-frame sequences with V and J called. Part of the clones is not carried over; for the studies checked, unresolved V genes explain less than half of this, and the remainder is unexplained. The sample has 150,000 to 200,000 clones on record, approximately 56% of them singletons. The leading ten clones occupy over 12% of the sample. The sample here was CD4+ T cells sorted from blood, taken at week 0. These receptors came from a human donor with alopecia areata.

J is TRBJ2-2 and V is TRBV11-2; D is unclear. Trimming removed 2 bases at V and 3 bases at J, with 1 base between. Germline V gene lookup returns CDR1 SGHAT and CDR2 FQNNGV. The CDR3 sequence is 12 residues long. DNA of the CDR3: TGTGCCAGCAGCTTATACACCGGGGAGCTGTTTTTT. Residues: CASSLYTGELFF.

The chain couples TRBV29-1 to TRBJ2-3; 10 bases line up with TRBD2. This CDR3 spans 15 amino acids. The V segment lost 5 bases and the J segment 3 bases; nucleotides outside the gene matches: 8. Germline CDR1 reads SQVTM; CDR2 reads ANQGSEA. The CDR3 DNA follows: TGCAGCGTTACGGCTAGCGGGGGTCGGACAGATACGCAGTATTTT. Protein sequence: CSVTASGGRTDTQYF.

Written as DNA, the CDR3 is TGTGCCAGCAGCTTGGGCCGGAGCACAGATACGCAGTATTTT. This codes for CASSLGRSTDTQYF. This chain joins TRBV5-6 and TRBJ2-3; no reliable D call. Germline CDR1 is SGHDT and CDR2 is YYEEEE. Trimming shortened V by 0 bases and J by 0 bases, and 5 bases separated the two germline ends. There are 14 residues in the CDR3.

This rearrangement joins TRBV4-2 to TRBJ2-7; TRBD2 aligns across 8 bases. CDR3 length: 14 residues. Germline lookup yields CDR1 LGHNA and CDR2 YNFKEQ. Trimming removed 4 bases from V and 3 bases from J; junction bases left unmatched: 5. CDR3: CASSPRGGHYEQYF. In DNA form, the CDR3 reads TGTGCCAGCAGCCCCCGGGGGGGGCACTACGAGCAGTACTTC.

This chain links TRBV7-9 with TRBJ2-2; tentatively, D is TRBD1 (5 bases). The V gene's germline CDR1 is SEHNR and CDR2 FQNEAQ (reference sequence). The CDR3 consists of 13 residues. V lost 0 bases and J lost 6, with 5 bases in between. CDR3 sequence (DNA): TGTGCCAGCAGCTTAGCCAGGGCCGGGGAGCTGTTTTTT. Protein sequence: CASSLARAGELFF.

A few counts support this clone. The J gene is TRBJ1-6, the V gene TRBV5-6, with a possible D match to TRBD1 (6 bases). CDR1 is SGHDT and CDR2 is YYEEEE in the germline V gene. The CDR3 length is 18 residues. Trimming stripped 0 bases from V and 3 bases from J, with 16 bases between. In nucleotides, the CDR3 is TGTGCCAGCAGCTTGGGGAGAACGGACAGCCTCTATAATTCACCCCTCCACTTT. It codes for CASSLGRTDSLYNSPLHF.

The chain has TRBV2 and TRBJ1-5, with a weak D call TRBD1 (6 bases). The CDR3 has 15 amino acids. V shed 4 bases and J shed 5 bases, with 15 bases lying between them. Looked up from germline, CDR1 is SNHLY and CDR2 is FYNNEI. The CDR3 DNA is TGTGCCAGCAGTGGAGACAGGCAACCCCATCAGCCCCAGCATTTT. It yields the protein CASSGDRQPHQPQHF.

The chain joins TRBV2 to TRBJ1-5; D might be TRBD1 (5 bases). The CDR3 runs 15 residues. CDR1 and CDR2 (germline): SNHLY, FYNNEI. Trimming took 2 bases from V and 7 from J, leaving 15 bases between them. This CDR3 reads CASSERQGREQPQHF. For the CDR3, the DNA is TGTGCCAGCAGTGAAAGGCAGGGACGGGAACAGCCCCAGCATTTT. Based on the CDR3 plus reference TRBV2 and TRBJ1-5, the full variable domain is EPEVTQTPSHQVTQMGQEVILRCVPISNHLYFYWYRQILGQKVEFLVSFYNNEISEKSEIFDDQFSVERPDGSNFTLKIRSTKLEDSAMYFCASSERQGREQPQHFGDGTRLSIL.

CDR3 DNA sequence: TGTGCCAGCAGCTTTCAACCCTACGAGCAGTACTTC. Its translation: CASSFQPYEQYF. The J gene is TRBJ2-7, the V gene TRBV7-2; D is unclear. Trimming took off 3 bases at V and 2 bases at J, with 5 bases between the two ends. Germline V CDR1 and CDR2: SGHTA, FQGNSA. CDR3 length: 12 residues. Drawing the rest from reference TRBV7-2 and TRBJ2-7, the complete variable domain is GAGVSQSPSNKVTEKGKDVELRCDPISGHTALYWYRQSLGQGLEFLIYFQGNSAPDKSGLPSDRFSAERTGGSVSTLTIQRTQQEDSAVYLCASSFQPYEQYFGPGTRLTVT.

This clone turned up a few times. Its ends do not fully match the called genes, so a read error is possible. The V call is TRBV29-1, the J call TRBJ1-1; 7 positions match TRBD1. The CDR3 length is 14 residues. The germline gives CDR1 SQVTM, CDR2 ANQGSEA. The CDR3 DNA reads TGCAGCGTTGTGCCGACAGGGAAGAACTCTGAAGCTTTCTTT. Its translation: CSVVPTGKNSEAFF. The full variable domain, with the rest looked up from reference TRBV29-1 and TRBJ1-1, is SAVISQKPSRDICQRGTSLTIQCQVDSQVTMMFWYRQQPGQSLTLIATANQGSEATYESGFVIDKFPISRPNLTFSTLTVSNMSPEDSSIYLCSVVPTGKNSEAFFGQGTRLTVV.

J is TRBJ2-6 and V is TRBV14, with 8 positions matching TRBD1. Germline V lookup: CDR1 SGHDN, CDR2 FVKESK. V dropped 2 bases and J dropped 2; count of bases not matched to a gene: 5. The CDR3 covers 17 residues. This CDR3 reads CASSQRTGRPGANVLTF. The CDR3 nucleotides are TGTGCCAGCAGCCAACGGACAGGGCGCCCTGGGGCCAACGTCCTGACTTTC.

This clone was seen more than once but under ten times. The J gene is TRBJ2-3, the V gene TRBV19; D unresolved. Per germline, CDR1 LNHDA and CDR2 SQIVND (reference sequence). This CDR3 spans 13 amino acids. Trimming removed 6 bases at V and 3 bases at J, with 10 bases between. CDR3 region: CASSLTRTDTQYF. CDR3 DNA: TGTGCCAGTAGCCTGACGAGGACAGATACGCAGTATTTT.

This rearrangement joins TRBV7-9 to TRBJ2-7; TRBD2 matches at 7 bases. The V and J ends lost 3 bases and 2 bases, in that order; junction bases with no gene match: 10. Germline values: CDR1 SEHNR, CDR2 FQNEAQ (reference sequence). The CDR3 spans 16 residues. This chain's CDR3 is CASSFSRGSRAYEQYF. The CDR3 region has the DNA TGTGCCAGCAGCTTTTCTCGCGGGAGCAGGGCCTACGAGCAGTACTTC.

This chain uses TRBV4-2 with TRBJ2-3; D not certain. Germline CDR1 is LGHNA and CDR2 is YNFKEQ. Between the trimmed V and J ends, which lost 0 bases and 4 bases, there was a span of 11 bases. This CDR3 is built from 15 residues. The CDR3 reads CASSQDWTAPDTQYF. CDR3 DNA sequence: TGTGCCAGCAGCCAAGATTGGACGGCCCCAGATACGCAGTATTTT.

The chain combines TRBV27 with TRBJ2-7; D uncertain. Germline loops: CDR1 MNHEY, CDR2 SMNVEV (reference sequence). V shed 2 bases and J shed 2 bases, with 13 bases lying between them. This CDR3 region has 15 residues. The CDR3 nucleotides are TGTGCCAGCAGTTTAGTAGTTGGCAACCCCTACGAGCAGTACTTC. It specifies CASSLVVGNPYEQYF.

The chain links TRBV28 to TRBJ2-3; TRBD1 matches 7 bases. Germline CDR1 and CDR2: MDHEN and SYDVKM. Trimming took 5 bases from V and 4 from J; bases not matched to a gene: 18. CDR3 length: 18 amino acids. CDR3 residues: CASSPSTGIPTNPDTQYF. In DNA, the CDR3 is TGTGCCAGCAGTCCCTCGACAGGGATCCCAACAAACCCAGATACGCAGTATTTT.

The rearrangement links TRBV30 to TRBJ1-5; a possible D gene is TRBD1 (6 bases). This CDR3 contains 15 residues. Germline V CDR1 and CDR2: GTSNPN, SVGIG (reference sequence). Trimming left V 3 bases short and J 3 bases short, with 15 bases between. In nucleotides, the CDR3 is TGTGCCTGGAGGGACTCGGGGGGCTCCAATCAGCCCCAGCATTTT. Its protein product is CAWRDSGGSNQPQHF.

This clone was picked up a small number of times. The genes are TRBV19 and TRBJ1-6; 10 bases line up with TRBD1. There are 13 residues in the CDR3. The germline CDR1 and CDR2 sequences are LNHDA and SQIVND (reference sequence). Trimming removed 10 bases from V and 6 bases from J; junction bases left unmatched: 3. The CDR3 reads CATGQGINSPLHF. The CDR3 DNA follows: TGTGCCACGGGACAGGGGATTAATTCACCCCTCCACTTT.

The chain recombines TRBV9 with TRBJ1-6; 7 bases match TRBD1. The CDR3 consists of 15 residues. Germline-derived CDR1 and CDR2 are SGDLS and YYNGEE. V lost 3 bases to trimming and J lost 7 bases; unmatched junction nucleotides: 7. CDR3: CASSEQQGRNSPLHF. The CDR3 DNA is TGTGCCAGCAGCGAACAACAGGGGAGAAATTCACCCCTCCACTTT. Looking up the rest from reference TRBV9 and TRBJ1-6 gives the full variable domain: DSGVTQTPKHLITATGQRVTLRCSPRSGDLSVYWYQQSLDQGLQFLIQYYNGEERAKGNILERFSAQQFPDLHSELNLSSLELGDSALYFCASSEQQGRNSPLHFGNGTRLTVT.

The sample holds one count of this clone. The chain's CDR3 is CASSQVAGTGYGYTF. In DNA form, the CDR3 reads TGTGCCAGCAGCCAGGTTGCCGGGACAGGCTATGGCTACACCTTC. The J gene is TRBJ1-2, the V gene TRBV4-2, with TRBD1 matching over 8 bases. The junction had 7 bases not matched to a gene; V was cut back by 3 bases and J by 4 bases. Germline lookup yields CDR1 LGHNA and CDR2 YNFKEQ. This CDR3 is 15 amino acids long.

V and J are TRBV29-1 and TRBJ2-5; D uncertain. The CDR3 spans 11 residues. V lost 3 bases to trimming and J lost 2 bases, with 4 bases between them. CDR1 and CDR2 from the germline V gene are SQVTM and ANQGSEA. Written as DNA, the CDR3 is TGCAGCGTTGAGGGGCAAGAGACCCAGTACTTC. Translating it yields CSVEGQETQYF.

This clone was seen a few times. CDR3 sequence: CASSSHYEQYF. CDR3 sequence (DNA): TGCGCCAGCAGCTCCCACTACGAGCAGTACTTC. V usage is TRBV5-1 and J usage is TRBJ2-7; D call uncertain. This CDR3 has 11 residues. V was clipped by 3 bases and J by 3 bases, with 4 bases between them. The germline V gene encodes CDR1 SGHRS and CDR2 YFSETQ. The variable domain in full, completed from reference TRBV5-1 and TRBJ2-7, reads KAGVTQTPRYLIKTRGQQVTLSCSPISGHRSVSWYQQTPGQGLQFLFEYFSETQRNKGNFPGRFSGRQFSNSRSEMNVSTLELGDSALYLCASSSHYEQYFGPGTRLTVT.

V and J are TRBV5-1 and TRBJ2-7; unclear D gene. V was cut by 1 base and J by 3 bases, with 11 bases left in between. Germline loops: CDR1 SGHRS, CDR2 YFSETQ. This CDR3 has 14 amino acids. CDR3 coding DNA: TGCGCCAGCAGCTTGATTAGGGTGGACTACGAGCAGTACTTC. The encoded protein is CASSLIRVDYEQYF.

V usage is TRBV29-1 and J usage is TRBJ2-7, with 9 bases fitting TRBD1. The germline V gene encodes CDR1 SQVTM and CDR2 ANQGSEA. CDR3 length: 14 amino acids. With V trimmed by 7 bases and J by 6 bases, 13 bases remained unmatched. The CDR3 spells CSATIGTGKGEQYF. The DNA for the CDR3 is TGCAGCGCTACCATCGGGACAGGGAAAGGCGAGCAGTACTTC.